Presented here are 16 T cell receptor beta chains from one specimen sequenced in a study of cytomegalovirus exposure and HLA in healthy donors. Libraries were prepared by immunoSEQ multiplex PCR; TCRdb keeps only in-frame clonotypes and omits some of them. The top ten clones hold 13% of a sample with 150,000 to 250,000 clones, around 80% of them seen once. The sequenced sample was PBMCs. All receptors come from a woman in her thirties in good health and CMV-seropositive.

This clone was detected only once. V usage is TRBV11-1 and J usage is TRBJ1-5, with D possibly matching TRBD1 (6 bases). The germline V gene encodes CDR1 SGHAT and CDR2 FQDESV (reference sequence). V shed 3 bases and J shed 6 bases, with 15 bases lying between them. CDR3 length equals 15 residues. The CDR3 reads CASSLGADPIQPQHF. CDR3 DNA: TGTGCCAGCAGCTTGGGGGCAGACCCCATTCAGCCCCAGCATTTT.

CDR3 DNA: TGCAGCGTTACCGGGACAGGGGGAAGTTCCACCTACGAGCAGTACTTC. Translating gives CSVTGTGGSSTYEQYF. J is TRBJ2-7 and V is TRBV29-1, with 11 nucleotides matching TRBD1. The CDR3 totals 16 residues. CDR1 and CDR2 (germline): SQVTM, ANQGSEA. V lost 5 bases to trimming and J lost 2 bases; unmatched junction nucleotides: 11.

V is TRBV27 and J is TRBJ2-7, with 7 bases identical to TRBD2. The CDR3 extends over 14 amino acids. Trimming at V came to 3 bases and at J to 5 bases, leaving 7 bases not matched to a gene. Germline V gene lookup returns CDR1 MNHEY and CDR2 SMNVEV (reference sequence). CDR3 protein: CASSLRGGYHEQYF. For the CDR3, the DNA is TGTGCCAGCAGTTTGCGGGGAGGGTATCACGAGCAGTACTTC.

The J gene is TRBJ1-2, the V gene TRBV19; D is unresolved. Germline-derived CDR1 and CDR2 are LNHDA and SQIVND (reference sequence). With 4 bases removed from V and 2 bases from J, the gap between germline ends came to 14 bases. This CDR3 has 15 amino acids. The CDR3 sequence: CASSTRRTPNYGYTF. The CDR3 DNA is TGTGCCAGTAGTACCCGACGGACTCCCAACTATGGCTACACCTTC.

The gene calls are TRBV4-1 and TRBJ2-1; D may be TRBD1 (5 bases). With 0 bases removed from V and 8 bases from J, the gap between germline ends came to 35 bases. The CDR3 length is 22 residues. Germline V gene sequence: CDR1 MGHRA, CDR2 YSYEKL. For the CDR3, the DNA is TGCGCCAGCAGCCAAGACCCCGTCTCCCTTGGCGTTCGCAGGGTCAATACATATGAGCAGTTCTTC. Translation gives CASSQDPVSLGVRRVNTYEQFF.

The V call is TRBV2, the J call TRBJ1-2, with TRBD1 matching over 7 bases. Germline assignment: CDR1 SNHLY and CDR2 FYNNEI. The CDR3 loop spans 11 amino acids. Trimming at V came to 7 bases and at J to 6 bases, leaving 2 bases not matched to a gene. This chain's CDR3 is CASIGQDGYTF. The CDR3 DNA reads TGTGCCAGCATCGGACAGGATGGCTACACCTTC.

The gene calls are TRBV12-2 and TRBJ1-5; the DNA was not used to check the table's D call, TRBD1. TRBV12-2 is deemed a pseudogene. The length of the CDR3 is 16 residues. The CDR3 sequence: CASRSAGDVGDQPQHF. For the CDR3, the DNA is TGTGCAAGTCGCTCGGCAGGTGATGTAGGGGATCAGCCCCAGCATTTT.

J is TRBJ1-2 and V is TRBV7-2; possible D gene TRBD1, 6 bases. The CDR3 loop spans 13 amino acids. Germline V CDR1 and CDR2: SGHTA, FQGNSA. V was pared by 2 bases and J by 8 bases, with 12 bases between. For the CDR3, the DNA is TGTGCCAGCAGCTTACAGGGGACTAGGGGCTACACCTTC. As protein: CASSLQGTRGYTF.

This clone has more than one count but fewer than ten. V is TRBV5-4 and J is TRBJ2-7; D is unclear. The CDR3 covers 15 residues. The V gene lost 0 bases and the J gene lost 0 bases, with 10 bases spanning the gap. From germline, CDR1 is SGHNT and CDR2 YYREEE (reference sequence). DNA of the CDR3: TGTGCCAGCAGCTTGGGCGGAACGAGCTCCTACGAGCAGTACTTC. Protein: CASSLGGTSSYEQYF.

In DNA form, the CDR3 reads TGTGCCAGCAGCTTAGACCATGCCTCCGGGTATGGCTACACCTTC. Translated, it gives CASSLDHASGYGYTF. The gene calls are TRBV5-4 and TRBJ1-2; no clear D gene. The ends were cut back, 2 bases at V and 5 bases at J, with 16 bases in the middle. In germline, CDR1 is SGHNT, CDR2 YYREEE (reference sequence). There are 15 residues in the CDR3.

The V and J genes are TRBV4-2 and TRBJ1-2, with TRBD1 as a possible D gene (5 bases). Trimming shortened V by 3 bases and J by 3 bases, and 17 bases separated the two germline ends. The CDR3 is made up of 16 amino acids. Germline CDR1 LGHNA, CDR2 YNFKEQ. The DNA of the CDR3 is TGTGCCAGCAGCCATTTGGGTGGGGCTAGCGACTATGGCTACACCTTC. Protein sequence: CASSHLGGASDYGYTF.

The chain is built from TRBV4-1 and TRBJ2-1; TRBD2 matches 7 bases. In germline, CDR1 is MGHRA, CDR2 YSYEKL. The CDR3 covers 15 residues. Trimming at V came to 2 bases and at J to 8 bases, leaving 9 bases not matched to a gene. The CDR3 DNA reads TGCGCCAGCAGCCAAAGGTCACTAGCGAGGGATGAGCAGTTCTTC. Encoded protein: CASSQRSLARDEQFF.

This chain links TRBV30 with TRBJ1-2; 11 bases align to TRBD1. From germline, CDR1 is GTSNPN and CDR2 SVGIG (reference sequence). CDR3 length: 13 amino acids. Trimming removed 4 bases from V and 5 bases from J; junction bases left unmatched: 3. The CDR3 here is CAWTWDRGYGYTF. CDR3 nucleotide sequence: TGTGCCTGGACTTGGGACAGGGGGTATGGCTACACCTTC.

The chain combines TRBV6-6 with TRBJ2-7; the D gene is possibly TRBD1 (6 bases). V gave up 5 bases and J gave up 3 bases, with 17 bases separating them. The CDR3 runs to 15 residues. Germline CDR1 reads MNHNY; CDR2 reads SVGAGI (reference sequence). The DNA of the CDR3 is TGTGCCAGCAGTAGATCGGGGACACTATACTACGAGCAGTACTTC. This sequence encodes CASSRSGTLYYEQYF.

CDR3 residues: CASSLRPSIQGGNTEAFF. CDR3 nucleotides: TGTGCCAGCAGCTTACGTCCTAGTATACAGGGTGGGAACACTGAAGCTTTCTTT. The rearrangement links TRBV7-2 to TRBJ1-1; D is perhaps TRBD1 (6 bases). Germline loops: CDR1 SGHTA, CDR2 FQGNSA. The CDR3 spans 18 residues. Deletions cut 2 bases from V and 1 base from J, with 20 bases between.

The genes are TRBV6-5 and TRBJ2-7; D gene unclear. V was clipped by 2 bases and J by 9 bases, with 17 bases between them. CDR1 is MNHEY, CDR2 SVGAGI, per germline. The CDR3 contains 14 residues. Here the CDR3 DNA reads TGTGCCAGCAGTTACACCGACCCAAGACACGGGCAGTACTTC. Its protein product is CASSYTDPRHGQYF.